Listed below are T cell receptor beta chains from one sample, sequenced in a study of blood T cell repertoires in COVID-19. Clones were sequenced by immunoSEQ multiplex PCR, and TCRdb holds only the in-frame ones, with some missing. The repertoire holds about 130,000 clones, with approximately 79% as singletons. The specimen sequenced was PBMCs or T cells enriched from blood (not recorded which). The receptors shown here come from a man in his forties with acute COVID-19. The CDR3 runs from the conserved cysteine through the conserved F or W. Fields, in order: J gene, clone size, D gene, V gene, CDR3 DNA, CDR3 protein. The D gene is left open where the match is weak. A row's size may be missing; if present it is once, few, many or a size class.

j_call: TRBJ1-4; clone_size: .; d_call: TRBD1; v_call: TRBV5-5; cdr3_nt: TGTGCCAGCAGCTACGGGACAGCTTCAACTAATGAAAAACTGTTTTTT; cdr3_aa: CASSYGTASTNEKLFF
j_call: TRBJ2-3; clone_size: .; d_call: TRBD1; v_call: TRBV13; cdr3_nt: TGTGCCAGCAGCTCAGGACAGGGTCATGGGACGCAGTATTTT; cdr3_aa: CASSSGQGHGTQYF
j_call: TRBJ1-2; clone_size: .; d_call: .; v_call: TRBV3-1/TRBV3-2; cdr3_nt: TGTGCCAGCAGCCAAGAAGTAGCGGAGTTTACTAACTATGGCTACACCTTC; cdr3_aa: CASSQEVAEFTNYGYTF
j_call: TRBJ1-2; clone_size: few; d_call: .; v_call: TRBV7-3; cdr3_nt: TGTGCCAGCAGCTTAGAAAGGGGTTATGGCTACACCTTC; cdr3_aa: CASSLERGYGYTF
j_call: TRBJ2-2; clone_size: .; d_call: .; v_call: TRBV27; cdr3_nt: TGTGCCAGCAGTTTAGCAGGGAAGACCGGGGAGCTGTTTTTT; cdr3_aa: CASSLAGKTGELFF
j_call: TRBJ1-6; clone_size: .; d_call: TRBD1; v_call: TRBV29-1; cdr3_nt: TGCAGCGTGAGGACAGGGAACAATTCACCCCTCCACTTT; cdr3_aa: CSVRTGNNSPLHF
j_call: TRBJ2-2; clone_size: few; d_call: .; v_call: TRBV10-1; cdr3_nt: TGCGCCAGCAGTGAAACAGGCGGGGAGCTGTTTTTT; cdr3_aa: CASSETGGELFF
j_call: TRBJ2-5; clone_size: .; d_call: .; v_call: TRBV28; cdr3_nt: TGTGCCAGCAGTTTGGGCACCAAGAAGACCCAGTACTTC; cdr3_aa: CASSLGTKKTQYF
j_call: TRBJ2-7; clone_size: .; d_call: TRBD1; v_call: TRBV7-9; cdr3_nt: TGTGCCAGCAGCTTATTTGGACAGGGAGCACGCTACGAGCAGTACTTC; cdr3_aa: CASSLFGQGARYEQYF
j_call: TRBJ2-7; clone_size: once; d_call: TRBD2; v_call: TRBV30; cdr3_nt: TGTGCCTGGAGCGGGGGGGGTTCCTACGAGCAGTACTTC; cdr3_aa: CAWSGGGSYEQYF
j_call: TRBJ2-3; clone_size: .; d_call: .; v_call: TRBV6-5; cdr3_nt: TGTGCCAGCAGTTACAACAGCTTTACAGATACGCAGTATTTT; cdr3_aa: CASSYNSFTDTQYF
j_call: TRBJ2-3; clone_size: .; d_call: TRBD2; v_call: TRBV11-2; cdr3_nt: TGTGCCAGCACCTTAAGGACTAGCGCCTCTAGCACAGATACGCAGTATTTT; cdr3_aa: CASTLRTSASSTDTQYF
j_call: TRBJ2-7; clone_size: .; d_call: .; v_call: TRBV7-3; cdr3_nt: TGTGCCAGCAGTCTCTCTAGTCATCGTCCCTACGAGCAGTACTTC; cdr3_aa: CASSLSSHRPYEQYF
j_call: TRBJ1-1; clone_size: .; d_call: .; v_call: TRBV29-1; cdr3_nt: TGCAGCGTCGACCACAGGGTCGCTGAAGCTTTCTTT; cdr3_aa: CSVDHRVAEAFF
j_call: TRBJ2-5; clone_size: .; d_call: TRBD1; v_call: TRBV28; cdr3_nt: TGTGCCAGCAGGACGGGACAGAGTTTACAAGAGACCCAGTACTTC; cdr3_aa: CASRTGQSLQETQYF
j_call: TRBJ1-1; clone_size: .; d_call: TRBD1; v_call: TRBV3-1/TRBV3-2; cdr3_nt: TGTGCCAGCAGCCCTCTGGGGACAGGGGGCGGTTTTAGCACTGAAGCTTTCTTT; cdr3_aa: CASSPLGTGGGFSTEAFF